This passage covers 8 T cell receptor beta chains from one sample sequenced in a study of shared clonotypes between healthy human individuals. Sequencing used immunoSEQ multiplex PCR; TCRdb keeps in-frame clones, though not all of them. The sample lists approximately 500,000 clones, approximately 95% occurring once. The sequenced sample consisted of naive CD4+ T cells sorted from blood. Described subset: CD45RA+ positively selected. The receptors were gathered from a woman aged 30 to 39 in good health.

The chain has TRBV19 and TRBJ2-1, with TRBD2 matching 11 bases. CDR3 length: 16 amino acids. J lost 4 bases, V lost 6 bases, and 8 bases had no gene match. Germline values: CDR1 LNHDA, CDR2 SQIVND (reference sequence). The CDR3 DNA sequence: TGTGCCAGTAGAGGTCTAGCGGGAGGTGGATACAATGAGCAGTTCTTC. It is translated as CASRGLAGGGYNEQFF.

The CDR3 region is CASVTSGSYNEQFF. DNA for the CDR3: TGTGCCAGCGTCACTAGCGGGAGCTACAATGAGCAGTTCTTC. The J gene is TRBJ2-1, the V gene TRBV28; TRBD2 matches at 11 bases. CDR1 MDHEN and CDR2 SYDVKM come from the germline V gene. Trimming took 8 bases from V and 3 from J; bases not matched to a gene: 3. This CDR3 has 14 amino acids.

The J gene is TRBJ2-3, the V gene TRBV5-6; unclear D gene. This CDR3 spans 13 amino acids. The V end lost 5 bases, the J end lost 11 bases, and 18 bases lay between the germline ends. The V gene's germline CDR1 is SGHDT and CDR2 YYEEEE. DNA of the CDR3: TGTGCCAGCAGATTCACAGTCCTTGGGGTGCAGTATTTT. Translation: CASRFTVLGVQYF.

This clone was detected only once. This chain connects TRBV6-5 to TRBJ2-7; 12 bases align to TRBD1. The CDR3 consists of 15 residues. Unmatched junction bases numbered 4, after V lost 4 bases and J lost 3 bases. The germline V gene has CDR1 MNHEY and CDR2 SVGAGI. The CDR3 spells CASSFRDRGLYEQYF. The CDR3 bases are TGTGCCAGCAGTTTCCGGGACAGGGGGCTCTACGAGCAGTACTTC.

CDR3: CASSVAGSVDGYTF. DNA for the CDR3: TGTGCCAGCAGCGTAGCAGGGTCAGTGGATGGCTACACCTTC. The chain carries TRBV9 and TRBJ1-2, with D perhaps TRBD1 (5 bases). The germline V and J ends were trimmed by 0 bases and 6 bases, with 12 bases remaining between them. The CDR3 is 14 residues long. Germline CDR1 and CDR2: SGDLS and YYNGEE.

The chain employs TRBV28 and TRBJ2-7; D is ambiguous. The CDR3 is 16 amino acids. The germline V gene has CDR1 MDHEN and CDR2 SYDVKM. Trimming removed 4 bases from V and 2 bases from J, with 18 bases in between. The CDR3 is CASSYGDFYRAYEQYF. CDR3 sequence (DNA): TGTGCCAGCAGTTACGGAGACTTCTATCGGGCCTACGAGCAGTACTTC.

The rearrangement uses TRBV10-3 and TRBJ1-3; 7 positions agree with TRBD1. This CDR3 has 17 amino acids. Germline CDR1 and CDR2: ENHRY and SYGVKD. With 2 bases clipped from V and 0 bases from J, the junction kept 7 bases outside the gene matches. CDR3 in DNA: TGTGCCATCAGTGAGGACCAGACAGGGTTCTCTGGAAACACCATATATTTT. Its protein product is CAISEDQTGFSGNTIYF.

The chain has TRBV7-6 and TRBJ2-1; TRBD2 aligns across 9 bases. The CDR3 consists of 15 residues. With 4 bases clipped from V and 4 bases from J, the junction kept 5 bases outside the gene matches. CDR1 and CDR2 (germline): SGHVS, FNYEAQ. Written as DNA, the CDR3 is TGTGCCAGCAGCTCGACTAGCGGACCTTACAATGAGCAGTTCTTC. Protein: CASSSTSGPYNEQFF.